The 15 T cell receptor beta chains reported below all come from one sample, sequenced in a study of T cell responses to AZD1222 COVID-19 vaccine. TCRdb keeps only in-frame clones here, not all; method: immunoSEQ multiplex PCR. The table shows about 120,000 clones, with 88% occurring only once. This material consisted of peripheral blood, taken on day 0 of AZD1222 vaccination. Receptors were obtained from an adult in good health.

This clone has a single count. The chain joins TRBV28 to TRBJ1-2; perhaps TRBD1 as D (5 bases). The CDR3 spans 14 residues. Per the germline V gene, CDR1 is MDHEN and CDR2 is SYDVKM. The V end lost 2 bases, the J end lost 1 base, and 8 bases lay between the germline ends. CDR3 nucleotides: TGTGCCAGCAGTTTAGGGCAGGGTAACTATGGCTACACCTTC. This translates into CASSLGQGNYGYTF.

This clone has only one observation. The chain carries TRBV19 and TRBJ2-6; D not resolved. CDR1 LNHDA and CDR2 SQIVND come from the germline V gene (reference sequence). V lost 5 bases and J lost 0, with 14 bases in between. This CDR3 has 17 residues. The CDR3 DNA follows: TGTGCCAGTAGTCCCCCCCTGGCTAGCTCTGGGGCCAACGTCCTGACTTTC. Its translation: CASSPPLASSGANVLTF.

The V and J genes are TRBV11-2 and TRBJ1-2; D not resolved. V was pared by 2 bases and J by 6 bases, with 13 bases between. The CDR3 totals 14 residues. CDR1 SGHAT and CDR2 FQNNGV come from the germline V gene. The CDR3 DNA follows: TGTGCCAGCAGCTTACGATCAATTCGGCATGGCTACACCTTC. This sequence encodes CASSLRSIRHGYTF.

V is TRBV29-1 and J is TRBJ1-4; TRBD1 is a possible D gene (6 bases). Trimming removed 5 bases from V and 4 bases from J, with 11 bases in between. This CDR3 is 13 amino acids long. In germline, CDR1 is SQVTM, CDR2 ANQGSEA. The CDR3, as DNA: TGCAGCGTTCCTCAGGGGCTTAATGAAAAACTGTTTTTT. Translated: CSVPQGLNEKLFF. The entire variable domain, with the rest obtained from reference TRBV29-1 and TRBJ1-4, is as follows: SAVISQKPSRDICQRGTSLTIQCQVDSQVTMMFWYRQQPGQSLTLIATANQGSEATYESGFVIDKFPISRPNLTFSTLTVSNMSPEDSSIYLCSVPQGLNEKLFFGSGTQLSVL.

In DNA, the CDR3 is TGTGCCAGCAGCGGGGAGACCCGGGACAGAACTTATGGCTACACCTTC. This translates into CASSGETRDRTYGYTF. The chain is built from TRBV11-2 and TRBJ1-2, with 7 bases that match TRBD1. The CDR3 loop spans 16 amino acids. The germline V gene has CDR1 SGHAT and CDR2 FQNNGV. The junction had 14 bases not matched to a gene; V was cut back by 5 bases and J by 5 bases.

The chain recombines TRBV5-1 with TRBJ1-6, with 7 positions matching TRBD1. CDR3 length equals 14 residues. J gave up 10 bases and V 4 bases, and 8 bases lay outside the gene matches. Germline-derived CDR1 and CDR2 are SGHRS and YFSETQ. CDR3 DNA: TGCGCCAGCAGCGTTGACAGGGTACGGTCACCCCTCCACTTT. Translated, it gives CASSVDRVRSPLHF.

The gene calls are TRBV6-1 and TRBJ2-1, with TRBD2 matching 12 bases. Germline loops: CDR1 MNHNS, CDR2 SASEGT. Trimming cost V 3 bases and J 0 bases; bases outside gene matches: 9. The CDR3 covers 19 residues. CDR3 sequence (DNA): TGTGCCAGCAGTGAGGGACTAGCGGGCCTAGGCCGCTCCTACAATGAGCAGTTCTTC. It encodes CASSEGLAGLGRSYNEQFF.

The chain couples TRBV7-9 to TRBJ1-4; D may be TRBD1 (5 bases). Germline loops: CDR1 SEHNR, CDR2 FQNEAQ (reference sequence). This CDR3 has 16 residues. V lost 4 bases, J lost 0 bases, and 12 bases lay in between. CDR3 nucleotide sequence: TGTGCCAGCAGCTCCTCCGGGGCAGCAACTAATGAAAAACTGTTTTTT. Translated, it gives CASSSSGAATNEKLFF.

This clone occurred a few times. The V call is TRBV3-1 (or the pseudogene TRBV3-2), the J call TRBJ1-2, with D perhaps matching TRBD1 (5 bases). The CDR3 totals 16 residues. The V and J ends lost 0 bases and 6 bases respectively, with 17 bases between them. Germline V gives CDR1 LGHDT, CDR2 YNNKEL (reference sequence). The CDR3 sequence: CASSQDGGDRINGYTF. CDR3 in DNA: TGTGCCAGCAGCCAAGATGGTGGAGACAGAATAAATGGCTACACCTTC.

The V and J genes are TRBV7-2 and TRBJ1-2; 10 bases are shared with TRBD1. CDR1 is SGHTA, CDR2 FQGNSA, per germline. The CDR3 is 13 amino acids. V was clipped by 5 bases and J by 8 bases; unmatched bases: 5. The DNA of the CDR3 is TGTGCCAGCAGCGTGGGACAGGGGAACGGCTACACCTTC. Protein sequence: CASSVGQGNGYTF.

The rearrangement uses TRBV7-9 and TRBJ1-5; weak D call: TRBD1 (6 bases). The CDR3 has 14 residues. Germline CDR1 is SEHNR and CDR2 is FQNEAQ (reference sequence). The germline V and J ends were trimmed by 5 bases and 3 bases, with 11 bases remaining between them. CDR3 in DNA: TGTGCCAGCAGCCCCCAGGGGAACAATCAGCCCCAGCATTTT. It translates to CASSPQGNNQPQHF.

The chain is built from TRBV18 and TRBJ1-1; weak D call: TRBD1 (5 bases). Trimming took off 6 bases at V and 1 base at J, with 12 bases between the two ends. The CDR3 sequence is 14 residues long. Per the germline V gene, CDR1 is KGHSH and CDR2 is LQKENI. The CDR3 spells CASSLGTGNTEAFF. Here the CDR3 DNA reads TGTGCCAGCTCCCTTGGGACGGGGAACACTGAAGCTTTCTTT.

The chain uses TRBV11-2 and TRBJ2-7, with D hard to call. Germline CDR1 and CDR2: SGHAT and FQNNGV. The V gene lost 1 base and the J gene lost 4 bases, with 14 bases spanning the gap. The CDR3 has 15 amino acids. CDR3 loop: CASSLAAHLGYEQYF. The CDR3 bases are TGTGCCAGCAGCTTAGCAGCACATCTTGGTTACGAGCAGTACTTC. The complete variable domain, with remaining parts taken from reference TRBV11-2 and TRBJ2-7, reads EAGVAQSPRYKIIEKRQSVAFWCNPISGHATLYWYQQILGQGPKLLIQFQNNGVVDDSQLPKDRFSAERLKGVDSTLKIQPAKLEDSAVYLCASSLAAHLGYEQYFGPGTRLTVT.

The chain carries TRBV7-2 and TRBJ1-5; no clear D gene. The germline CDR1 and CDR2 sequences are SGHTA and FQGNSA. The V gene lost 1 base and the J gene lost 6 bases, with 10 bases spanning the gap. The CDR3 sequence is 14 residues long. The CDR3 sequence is CASSLDGSFQPQHF. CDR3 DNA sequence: TGTGCCAGCAGCTTAGATGGCAGTTTTCAGCCCCAGCATTTT.

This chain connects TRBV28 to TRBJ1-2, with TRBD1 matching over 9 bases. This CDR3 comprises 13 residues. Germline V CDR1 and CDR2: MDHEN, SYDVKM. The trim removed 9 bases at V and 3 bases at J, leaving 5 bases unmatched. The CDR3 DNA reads TGTGCCAGTGGACAGGGGAGATACTATGGCTACACCTTC. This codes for CASGQGRYYGYTF.